Shown below are 20 T cell receptor beta chains from a single sample sequenced in a study of early T cells in non-severe SARS-CoV-2 infection. TCRdb re-called the 5' RACE reads through MiXCR, storing one row per CDR3 protein. The data contain 35,000 to 45,000 distinct CDR3 sequences, less than 6.5% of them singletons. Sequences were derived from whole blood, sampled at baseline. The receptors here all came from an adult who was a healthcare worker with PCR-confirmed SARS-CoV-2 infection or an uninfected control (not recorded which).

This clonotype was counted ten times or more. The chain links TRBV10-3 to TRBJ1-1; D possibly corresponds to TRBD1 (5 bases). Germline CDR1 reads ENHRY; CDR2 reads SYGVKD. The CDR3 is 14 amino acids. V lost 3 bases and J lost 1, with 9 bases in between. The CDR3 nucleotides read TGTGCCATCAGTGAAGACAGAGGGAACACTGAAGCTTTCTTT. It yields the protein CAISEDRGNTEAFF.

This clonotype was observed at least ten times. The rearrangement joins TRBV20-1 to TRBJ2-3; 9 nucleotides align to TRBD2. V was clipped by 7 bases and J by 0 bases; unmatched bases: 5. CDR1 is DFQATT, CDR2 SNEGSKA, per germline (reference sequence). The CDR3 extends over 14 amino acids. CDR3 sequence (DNA): TGCAGTGTTACGCGGGGGGGAAGCACAGATACGCAGTATTTT. It specifies CSVTRGGSTDTQYF.

This clonotype occurred many times. This chain connects TRBV5-4 to TRBJ2-1; possibly TRBD1 or TRBD2 for D (6 bases each). The CDR3 covers 14 residues. Trimming shortened V by 5 bases and J by 4 bases, and 13 bases separated the two germline ends. The germline CDR1 and CDR2 sequences are SGHNT and YYREEE (reference sequence). The CDR3 reads CASRGGPSYNEQFF. The CDR3 DNA follows: TGTGCCAGCAGAGGGGGGCCGTCGTACAATGAGCAGTTCTTC.

The chain couples TRBV7-2 to TRBJ2-3; D uncertain. This CDR3 contains 14 residues. CDR1 SGHTA and CDR2 FQGNSA come from the germline V gene. Deletions cut 2 bases from V and 2 bases from J, with 8 bases between. The CDR3 DNA is TGTGCCAGCAGCTTACAAGACTTCACAGATACGCAGTATTTT. Protein: CASSLQDFTDTQYF.

The chain is built from TRBV6-6 and TRBJ1-3; D gene uncertain. CDR3 length: 15 residues. The germline V and J ends were trimmed by 6 bases and 1 base, with 13 bases remaining between them. Per the germline V gene, CDR1 is MNHNY and CDR2 is SVGAGI (reference sequence). CDR3 in DNA: TGTGCCAGCAGCCCAACCGGAGGATCTGGAAACACCATATATTTT. It codes for CASSPTGGSGNTIYF.

The table lists this clonotype with many counts. The chain carries TRBV12-3 or TRBV12-4 and TRBJ2-7; tentatively, D is TRBD1 (6 bases). Trimming took 4 bases from V and 7 from J, leaving 11 bases between them. This CDR3 has 12 amino acids. For the CDR3, the DNA is TGTGCCAGCAGTTCCGGGACAAAAGAGCAGTACTTC. This gives the protein CASSSGTKEQYF.

The V and J genes are TRBV3-1 and TRBJ1-6, with D maybe TRBD1 (6 bases). The CDR3 runs 14 residues. Trimming stripped 4 bases from V and 7 bases from J, with 11 bases between. The germline gives CDR1 LGHDT, CDR2 YNNKEL (reference sequence). CDR3 in amino acids: CASSLDRPNSPLHF. CDR3 coding DNA: TGTGCCAGCAGCCTCGACAGGCCGAATTCACCCCTCCACTTT.

This clonotype was observed many times. The chain uses TRBV4-1 and TRBJ2-1, with TRBD1 as a possible D gene (6 bases). This CDR3 is 15 amino acids long. Germline CDR1 and CDR2: MGHRA and YSYEKL. Between the trimmed V and J ends, which lost 5 bases and 1 base, there was a span of 12 bases. CDR3 region: CASSNRTVSYNEQFF. CDR3 coding DNA: TGCGCCAGCAGCAACCGGACAGTATCCTACAATGAGCAGTTCTTC.

This clonotype showed up just a few times. CDR3 amino acids: CASKREGTTTDTQYF. CDR3 sequence (DNA): TGTGCCAGCAAGAGGGAGGGGACCACCACAGATACGCAGTATTTT. The gene calls are TRBV2 and TRBJ2-3, with 7 positions matching TRBD2. V lost 7 bases and J lost 2; bases outside the gene matches: 9. CDR1 and CDR2 (germline): SNHLY, FYNNEI. The CDR3 is made up of 15 amino acids. The variable domain in full, completed from reference TRBV2 and TRBJ2-3, reads EPEVTQTPSHQVTQMGQEVILRCVPISNHLYFYWYRQILGQKVEFLVSFYNNEISEKSEIFDDQFSVERPDGSNFTLKIRSTKLEDSAMYFCASKREGTTTDTQYFGPGTRLTVL.

This clonotype was detected ten times or more. V gene TRBV7-3 combines with J gene TRBJ2-3; D remains unclear. Germline V gene sequence: CDR1 SGHTA, CDR2 FQGTGA. V was clipped by 3 bases and J by 3 bases, with 19 bases between them. The CDR3 length is 17 residues. The CDR3: CASSFTYTEGATDTQYF. In DNA, the CDR3 is TGTGCCAGCAGCTTCACCTATACGGAAGGAGCAACAGATACGCAGTATTTT.

A few counts support this clonotype. This sequence joins TRBV3-1 and TRBJ2-4, with 9 bases aligning to TRBD1. Germline lookup yields CDR1 LGHDT and CDR2 YNNKEL (reference sequence). This CDR3 contains 15 residues. The ends lost 4 bases at V and 3 bases at J; junction bases unmatched: 4. DNA of the CDR3: TGTGCCAGCAGCCGAACAGGGGGCCTCAAAAACATTCAGTACTTC. Translating gives CASSRTGGLKNIQYF.

This clonotype was detected only a few times. V usage is TRBV12-3 or TRBV12-4 and J usage is TRBJ1-4; D gene uncertain. The CDR3 runs 12 residues. Trimming removed 7 bases at V and 4 bases at J, with 7 bases between. For the CDR3, the DNA is TGTGCCAGCACCCTGAATAATGAAAAACTGTTTTTT. Protein product: CASTLNNEKLFF.

In its sample, this clonotype ranks as medium-sized. This rearrangement joins TRBV29-1 to TRBJ1-1; 8 bases align to TRBD1. CDR3 size: 12 residues. Germline CDR1 reads SQVTM; CDR2 reads ANQGSEA. V was clipped by 4 bases and J by 4 bases; unmatched bases: 2. DNA of the CDR3: TGCAGCGTTGCAACAGGGGGCACTGAAGCTTTCTTT. This sequence encodes CSVATGGTEAFF.

This clonotype was seen at least ten times. This sequence joins TRBV5-5 and TRBJ1-1; D is unresolved. Trimming cost V 0 bases and J 5 bases, with 14 bases left between them. CDR3 length equals 15 residues. Germline-derived CDR1 and CDR2 are SGHKS and YYEKEE (reference sequence). CDR3 in amino acids: CASSLVYAAGTEAFF. DNA of the CDR3: TGTGCCAGCAGCTTGGTTTACGCGGCGGGGACTGAAGCTTTCTTT.

Remarks on this clonotype: This may come from a read error, since a much larger clone is one base off. The V and J genes are TRBV6-1 and TRBJ2-1; 7 bases are a match to TRBD1. CDR3 length equals 14 residues. Germline lookup yields CDR1 MNHNS and CDR2 SASEGT. CDR3 in DNA: TGTACCAGCAGTGACAGGGCATCCTACAATGAGCAGTTCTTC. It translates to CTSSDRASYNEQFF.

This clonotype was counted between two and nine times. The chain uses TRBV20-1 and TRBJ2-7; 7 nucleotides match TRBD1. The V and J ends lost 6 bases and 1 base, in that order; junction bases with no gene match: 6. The CDR3 consists of 13 residues. The germline V gene encodes CDR1 DFQATT and CDR2 SNEGSKA (reference sequence). The CDR3 sequence: CSATGPISYEQYF. The DNA of the CDR3 is TGCAGTGCGACAGGGCCTATTTCCTACGAGCAGTACTTC.

The genes are TRBV10-3 and TRBJ1-1; unclear D gene. Trimming took 4 bases from V and 0 from J, leaving 6 bases between them. The CDR3 runs to 13 residues. Germline V gene sequence: CDR1 ENHRY, CDR2 SYGVKD. CDR3 protein: CAISVMLNTEAFF. Written as DNA, the CDR3 is TGTGCCATCAGTGTAATGTTGAACACTGAAGCTTTCTTT.

At least ten counts were recorded for this clonotype. The chain has TRBV12-3 or TRBV12-4 and TRBJ2-2; the D is unclear. Deletions cut 6 bases from V and 1 base from J, with 12 bases between. CDR3 length: 15 amino acids. The CDR3 protein is CASRNLVGNTGELFF. The CDR3 coding sequence is TGTGCCAGCAGGAATCTCGTGGGGAACACCGGGGAGCTGTTTTTT.

This chain connects TRBV9 to TRBJ2-1; no definite D call. CDR1 is SGDLS and CDR2 is YYNGEE in the germline V gene. This CDR3 contains 13 residues. V was clipped by 0 bases and J by 3 bases, with 4 bases between them. The CDR3 bases are TGTGCCAGCAGCGTAGATAGCTACAATGAGCAGTTCTTC. It is translated as CASSVDSYNEQFF.

This clonotype has a count of ten or more. The V and J genes are TRBV6-1 and TRBJ2-3; D remains unclear. V was trimmed by 0 bases and J by 2 bases, leaving 6 bases between them. This CDR3 has 14 amino acids. Germline CDR1 is MNHNS and CDR2 is SASEGT. CDR3 DNA: TGTGCCAGCAGTGAAGCGTGGACCACAGATACGCAGTATTTT. Its translation: CASSEAWTTDTQYF.